The 18 T cell receptor beta chains below all came from one sample that was sequenced in a study of Tregs in tolerant kidney transplant recipients. Assay: immunoSEQ multiplex PCR; the TCRdb copy retains only in-frame clones and omits some. This sample contains nearly 15,000 clones. Related graft donors supplied nonmyeloablative bone marrow transplants, and mixed chimerism was transient. The sample consisted of CD4+ T cells from blood (PBMCs), taken 12 months after the transplant. These receptors were collected from a human patient who received a combined kidney and bone marrow transplant. The T cells may come from the graft donor.

According to its frequency, this clone is medium-sized. The read gets to within 3 residues of the CDR3 end, and the germline J gene fills in the rest. This chain connects TRBV5-1 to TRBJ1-1; TRBD1 might be the D (6 bases). With 9 bases removed from V and 2 bases from J, the gap between germline ends came to 17 bases. Germline CDR1 SGHRS, CDR2 YFSETQ. There are 14 residues in the CDR3. Incomplete CDR3 DNA: TGCGCCACCAAAACGACAGGCGGCAACACTGAA. Protein sequence: CATKTTGGNTE. In full, the CDR3 reads CATKTTGGNTEAFF.

Comments on this clone: The read stops 3 residues short of the end of the CDR3; the missing end is completed from the germline J gene. J is TRBJ2-1 and V is TRBV11-2, with no clear D. The ends were cut back, 1 base at V and 1 base at J, with 8 bases in the middle. Germline CDR1 reads SGHAT; CDR2 reads FQNNGV. This CDR3 spans 15 amino acids. The DNA read from the CDR3 is TGTGCCAGCAGCTTAGGGGCCGTGTCCTACAATGAG. It encodes CASSLGAVSYNE. The whole CDR3 sequence reads CASSLGAVSYNEQFF.

Concerning this clone itself: The sequenced fragment ends 3 residues before the CDR3 boundary, so the rest is inferred from the germline J gene. The sample contains more than one DNA sequence encoding this CDR3. The chain uses TRBV20-1 and TRBJ2-5; D perhaps matches TRBD1 (6 bases). Germline CDR1 and CDR2: DFQATT and SNEGSKA (reference sequence). Trimming shortened V by 3 bases and J by 1 base, and 9 bases separated the two germline ends. This CDR3 is 13 amino acids long. The sequenced CDR3 bases are TGCAGTGCTAGCCGGACAGCCCAAGAGACC. Its translation: CSASRTAQET. The full-length CDR3 reads as CSASRTAQETQYF.

Partial CDR3 DNA: TGTGCCAGCAGCTCTGGACAGGGGGAAAGGGATGAG. Amino acid sequence: CASSSGQGERDE. The entire CDR3 sequence reads CASSSGQGERDEQFF. The chain employs TRBV7-3 and TRBJ2-1; 10 nucleotides agree with TRBD1. The CDR3 end is not reached by the read, which stops 3 residues before it; the germline J gene fills it in. Germline trimming cut 4 bases from V and 8 bases from J; bases unmatched to any gene: 8. CDR1 is SGHTA and CDR2 is FQGTGA in the germline V gene. The CDR3 consists of 15 residues.

In regard to this clone: Read data end 3 residues before the CDR3 end; the end is taken from the germline J gene. V is TRBV10-1 and J is TRBJ2-7; TRBD1 is a possible D gene (5 bases). Germline CDR1 WNHNN, CDR2 SYGVQD (reference sequence). CDR3 length: 15 amino acids. V was cut by 3 bases and J by 0 bases, with 12 bases left in between. The CDR3 is CASSDSLTASYEQYF. The sequenced CDR3 bases are TGCGCCAGCAGTGACAGCTTGACAGCCTCCTACGAG.

For this clone: The read finishes 3 residues shy of the CDR3 end, and the germline J gene is used to complete it. This chain connects TRBV19 to TRBJ2-3, with TRBD2 identical over 9 bases. This CDR3 is 15 amino acids long. V gave up 8 bases and J gave up 3 bases; unmatched junction bases: 9. The germline V gene has CDR1 LNHDA and CDR2 SQIVND (reference sequence). The CDR3 spells CASASSGDGTDTQYF. The CDR3 bases that were read are TGTGCCAGTGCCTCTAGCGGGGATGGAACAGATACG.

In the case of this clone: Relative to the germline gene, one junction end is altered; a read error may explain this. The read gets to within 3 residues of the CDR3 end, and the germline J gene fills in the rest. This chain links TRBV28 with TRBJ1-1; weak D call: TRBD1 (5 bases). The germline V gene encodes CDR1 MDHEN and CDR2 SYDVKM. This CDR3 spans 15 amino acids. The DNA read from the CDR3 is TGTGCCAGCACTTTAAGAGGACAATTGAACACTGAA. The encoded protein is CASTLRGQLNTE. The full CDR3 sequence reads CASTLRGQLNTEAFF.

With regard to this clone: The CDR3 goes on 3 residues after the read ends, and that part is filled in from the germline J gene. This chain connects TRBV18 to TRBJ2-1, with 10 bases identical to TRBD2. J was trimmed by 7 bases and V by 5 bases; bases with no gene match: 8. The CDR3 length is 15 residues. CDR1 and CDR2 from the germline V gene are KGHSH and LQKENI. Incomplete CDR3 DNA: TGTGCCAGCTCATCCCTAGCGGGAGTTGGAAATGAG. This gives the protein CASSSLAGVGNE. The full CDR3 sequence reads CASSSLAGVGNEQFF.

For this clone: The DNA ends 3 residues before the CDR3 does, and the rest of the CDR3 is filled in from the germline J gene. The chain recombines TRBV19 with TRBJ2-2, with 12 bases that match TRBD2. Unmatched junction bases numbered 12, after V lost 7 bases and J lost 6 bases. Germline V gene lookup returns CDR1 LNHDA and CDR2 SQIVND (reference sequence). CDR3 length: 17 amino acids. The part of the CDR3 DNA that was read is TGTGCCAGTACCACTCTCCTAGCGGGAGGGACGTCCGGGGAG. Protein product: CASTTLLAGGTSGE. The entire CDR3 protein reads CASTTLLAGGTSGELFF.

Details on this clone: Read coverage stops 3 residues before the CDR3 terminus; the germline J gene supplies the remainder. The chain uses TRBV20-1 and TRBJ2-7; D unresolved. The V gene lost 0 bases and the J gene lost 4 bases, with 13 bases spanning the gap. The CDR3 has 14 residues. Germline V lookup: CDR1 DFQATT, CDR2 SNEGSKA (reference sequence). CDR3 sequence: CSARDEASWYEQYF. The sequenced part of the CDR3 DNA is TGCAGTGCTAGAGATGAAGCATCCTGGTACGAG.

About this clone itself: The observed sequence ends 3 residues before the CDR3 terminus, with the missing tail filled in from the germline J gene. The V gene is TRBV19, the J gene TRBJ2-1; D unclear. The CDR3 covers 16 residues. Trimming took off 1 base at V and 8 bases at J, with 18 bases between the two ends. Germline V gives CDR1 LNHDA, CDR2 SQIVND (reference sequence). The DNA read from the CDR3 is TGTGCCAGTAGTATAGGACTTATGAGATTGGGTGATGAG. Translation: CASSIGLMRLGDE. The whole CDR3 region reads CASSIGLMRLGDEQFF.

Points on this clone: The read gets to within 3 residues of the CDR3 end, and the germline J gene fills in the rest. J is TRBJ2-3 and V is TRBV11-2, with 9 bases matching TRBD1. Germline CDR1 is SGHAT and CDR2 is FQNNGV. V dropped 5 bases and J dropped 3; count of bases not matched to a gene: 6. This CDR3 region has 15 residues. CDR3 DNA, as far as it was read: TGTGCCAGCAGCGCAACAGGGGGCGCGACAGATACG. As protein: CASSATGGATDT. The whole CDR3 reads CASSATGGATDTQYF. The full variable domain, in which reference TRBV11-2 and TRBJ2-3 provide the parts outside the CDR3, is EAGVAQSPRYKIIEKRQSVAFWCNPISGHATLYWYQQILGQGPKLLIQFQNNGVVDDSQLPKDRFSAERLKGVDSTLKIQPAKLEDSAVYLCASSATGGATDTQYFGPGTRLTVL.

As regards this clone: Read data end 3 residues before the CDR3 end; the end is taken from the germline J gene. The V and J genes are TRBV28 and TRBJ2-7; 7 bases match TRBD1. CDR1 is MDHEN, CDR2 SYDVKM, per germline. The J segment lost 6 bases and the V segment lost 7 bases, leaving 12 bases of the junction unmatched. This CDR3 contains 14 residues. CDR3 region: CASTPTGLRIEQYF. The sequenced part of the CDR3 DNA is TGTGCCAGCACCCCGACAGGGCTTCGGATCGAG.

A note on this clone: The CDR3 end falls 3 residues outside the read, so it is completed with the germline J gene. The J gene is TRBJ2-7, the V gene TRBV19, with 14 bases fitting TRBD2. Germline CDR1 LNHDA, CDR2 SQIVND (reference sequence). Trimming cost V 5 bases and J 3 bases; bases outside gene matches: 0. The CDR3 loop spans 14 amino acids. CDR3 bases read: TGTGCCAGTAGTGGGACTAGCGGGAGCTACGAG. It codes for CASSGTSGSYE. The CDR3 in its entirety is CASSGTSGSYEQYF.

For this clone: A junction end diverges from the germline sequence, so it may reflect a read error. The read ends 3 residues shy of where the CDR3 ends; the end is completed using the germline J gene. V is TRBV10-1 and J is TRBJ1-5, with 8 bases lining up with TRBD1. There are 14 residues in the CDR3. CDR1 and CDR2 (germline): WNHNN, SYGVQD (reference sequence). CDR3 DNA, as far as it was read: TGCGCCAGCGGTGACAGGGGTCCTTTTCAGCCC. Protein sequence: CASGDRGPFQP. The entire CDR3 protein reads CASGDRGPFQPQHF.

To note about this clone: The sequence runs out 3 residues before the end of the CDR3; the remainder is reconstructed from the germline J gene. J is TRBJ1-1 and V is TRBV7-8, with D possibly TRBD1 on 6 matching bases. V was cut by 1 base and J by 4 bases, with 13 bases left in between. From germline, CDR1 is SGHVS and CDR2 FQNEAQ. CDR3 length: 15 residues. The CDR3 bases that were read are TGTGCCAGCAGCTTAGGAGGGACAAAAGGCACTGAA. This codes for CASSLGGTKGTE. The entire CDR3 is CASSLGGTKGTEAFF. Together with reference TRBV7-8 and TRBJ1-1, the CDR3 gives the full variable domain: GAGVSQSPRYKVAKRGQDVALRCDPISGHVSLFWYQQALGQGPEFLTYFQNEAQLDKSGLPSDRFFAERPEGSVSTLKIQRTQQEDSAVYLCASSLGGTKGTEAFFGQGTRLTVV.

Notes on this clone: The CDR3 goes on 3 residues after the read ends, and that part is filled in from the germline J gene. The chain links TRBV20-1 to TRBJ1-1; 11 bases are a match to TRBD1. The CDR3 covers 16 residues. CDR1 is DFQATT, CDR2 SNEGSKA, per germline (reference sequence). The trim removed 0 bases at V and 3 bases at J, leaving 6 bases unmatched. The covered CDR3 bases are TGCAGTGCTAGAGACACGGACAGGGGGCTGGACACTGAA. Encoded protein: CSARDTDRGLDTE. The CDR3 as a whole reads CSARDTDRGLDTEAFF.

This clone shows up as medium-sized by frequency. The read ends 3 residues before the CDR3 terminus; that terminus is restored from the germline J gene. J is TRBJ1-6 and V is TRBV5-1, with D tentatively TRBD1 (6 bases). The CDR3 loop spans 16 amino acids. Trimming pared 4 bases from V and 0 bases from J, leaving 11 bases between. The germline V gene has CDR1 SGHRS and CDR2 YFSETQ. CDR3 DNA (partial): TGCGCCAGCAGCACTACAGGGAACTCCTATAATTCACCC. Amino acids: CASSTTGNSYNSP. The whole CDR3 region reads CASSTTGNSYNSPLHF.